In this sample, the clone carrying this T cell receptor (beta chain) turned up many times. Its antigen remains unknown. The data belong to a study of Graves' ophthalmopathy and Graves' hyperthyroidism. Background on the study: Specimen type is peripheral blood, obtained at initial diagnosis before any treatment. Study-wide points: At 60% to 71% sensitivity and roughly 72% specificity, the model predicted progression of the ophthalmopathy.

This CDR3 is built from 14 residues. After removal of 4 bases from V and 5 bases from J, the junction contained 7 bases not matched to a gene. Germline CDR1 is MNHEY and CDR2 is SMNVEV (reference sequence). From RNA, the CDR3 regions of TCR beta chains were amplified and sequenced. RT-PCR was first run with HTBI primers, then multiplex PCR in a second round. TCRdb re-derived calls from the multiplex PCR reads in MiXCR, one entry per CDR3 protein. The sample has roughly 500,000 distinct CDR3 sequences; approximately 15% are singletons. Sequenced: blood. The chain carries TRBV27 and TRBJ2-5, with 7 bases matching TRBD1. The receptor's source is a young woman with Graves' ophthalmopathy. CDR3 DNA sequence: TGTGCCAGCAGTTCAAGCGTCAGGGGGGAGACCCAGTACTTC. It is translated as CASSSSVRGETQYF.